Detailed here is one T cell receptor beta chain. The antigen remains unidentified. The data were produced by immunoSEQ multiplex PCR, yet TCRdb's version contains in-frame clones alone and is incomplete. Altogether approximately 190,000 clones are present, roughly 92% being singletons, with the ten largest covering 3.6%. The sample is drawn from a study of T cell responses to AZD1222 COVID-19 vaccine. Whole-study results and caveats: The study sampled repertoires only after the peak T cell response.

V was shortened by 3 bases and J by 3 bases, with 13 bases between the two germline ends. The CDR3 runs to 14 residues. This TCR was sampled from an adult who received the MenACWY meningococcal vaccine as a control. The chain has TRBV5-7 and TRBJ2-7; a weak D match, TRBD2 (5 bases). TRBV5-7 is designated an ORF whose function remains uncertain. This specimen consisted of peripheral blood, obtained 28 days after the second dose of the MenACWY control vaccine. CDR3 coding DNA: TGTGCCAGCAGCTGGCGCCGGGAATACTACGAGCAGTACTTC. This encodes CASSWRREYYEQYF.